These T cell receptor beta chains were read from a single sample in a study of Graves' ophthalmopathy and Graves' hyperthyroidism. TCRdb re-analysed the multiplex PCR reads in MiXCR, keeping a single row per CDR3 protein. Of about 1.2 million distinct CDR3 sequences in the sample, about 35% were seen once. The specimen sequenced was peripheral blood or thyroid tissue (not recorded which). The receptor set was obtained from an adult man with Graves' hyperthyroidism. The CDR3 runs from the conserved cysteine through the conserved F or W. A D gene is named only where the DNA matches it firmly. The size of a clone is reported for some rows only, either as once, few or many, or as a class for expanded clones.

d_gene: .; j_gene: TRBJ2-5; v_gene: TRBV12-3/TRBV12-4; abundance: few; len: 15; CDR3nt: TGTGCCAGCAGTTTATCAGGGGGGTTTGAAGAGACCCAGTACTTC; CDR3aa: CASSLSGGFEETQYF
d_gene: .; j_gene: TRBJ2-7; v_gene: TRBV10-3; abundance: many; len: 12; CDR3nt: TGTGCCATCTGTACAGATACCTACGAGCAGTACTTC; CDR3aa: CAICTDTYEQYF
d_gene: .; j_gene: TRBJ2-5; v_gene: TRBV9; abundance: many; len: 14; CDR3nt: TGTGCCAGCAGCGTAAATGACTGGGCGGGGACCCAGTACTTC; CDR3aa: CASSVNDWAGTQYF
d_gene: TRBD1; j_gene: TRBJ2-7; v_gene: TRBV10-2; abundance: .; len: 15; CDR3nt: TGTGCCAGCAGCCTAGGACAGGTTCCGGGGTACGAGCAGTACTTC; CDR3aa: CASSLGQVPGYEQYF
d_gene: .; j_gene: TRBJ1-5; v_gene: TRBV20-1; abundance: many; len: 13; CDR3nt: TGCAGTGCTCGGGGACCGTTCAATCAGCCCCAGCATTTT; CDR3aa: CSARGPFNQPQHF
d_gene: .; j_gene: TRBJ2-5; v_gene: TRBV7-9; abundance: many; len: 12; CDR3nt: TGTGCCAGCAGCCAGAACTTAGAGACCCAGTACTTC; CDR3aa: CASSQNLETQYF
d_gene: .; j_gene: TRBJ2-7; v_gene: TRBV4-3; abundance: .; len: 18; CDR3nt: TGCGCCAGCAGCCAAGGCACTAGAGGGCCTCCAGGCCTCCACGAGCAGTACTTC; CDR3aa: CASSQGTRGPPGLHEQYF
d_gene: .; j_gene: TRBJ2-5; v_gene: TRBV27; abundance: .; len: 17; CDR3nt: TGTGCCAGCAGTCAAAACGGACAGTGGACCGTCCGAGAGACCCAGTACTTC; CDR3aa: CASSQNGQWTVRETQYF
d_gene: .; j_gene: TRBJ2-2; v_gene: TRBV5-6; abundance: many; len: 13; CDR3nt: TGTGCCAGCAGCTTCCAGGGGCGCGGGGAGCTGTTTTTT; CDR3aa: CASSFQGRGELFF
d_gene: .; j_gene: TRBJ1-1; v_gene: TRBV4-3; abundance: many; len: 15; CDR3nt: TGCGCCAGCAGCCTCGGACAGTTCATGAACACTGAAGCTTTCTTT; CDR3aa: CASSLGQFMNTEAFF
d_gene: .; j_gene: TRBJ1-5; v_gene: TRBV28; abundance: few; len: 11; CDR3nt: TGTGCCAGCAGAAGAGGGGGGCCCCAGCATTTT; CDR3aa: CASRRGGPQHF
d_gene: .; j_gene: TRBJ1-5; v_gene: TRBV29-1; abundance: .; len: 15; CDR3nt: TGCAGCGTTGCACAGGCCCCTGGGGGAGATCAGCCCCAGCATTTT; CDR3aa: CSVAQAPGGDQPQHF
d_gene: TRBD1; j_gene: TRBJ1-2; v_gene: TRBV7-9; abundance: .; len: 13; CDR3nt: TGTGCCAGCAGCGCCCGGGACAGGGTTGGCTACACCTTC; CDR3aa: CASSARDRVGYTF
d_gene: .; j_gene: TRBJ2-2; v_gene: TRBV10-3; abundance: many; len: 16; CDR3nt: TGTGCCATCAGTGAGACAGAGGCGCTGAACACCGGGGAGCTGTTTTTT; CDR3aa: CAISETEALNTGELFF
d_gene: .; j_gene: TRBJ1-6; v_gene: TRBV7-2; abundance: .; len: 15; CDR3nt: TGTGCCAGCAGCTTAATGGGCTACGAAGGCTCACCCCTCCACTTT; CDR3aa: CASSLMGYEGSPLHF
d_gene: .; j_gene: TRBJ1-5; v_gene: TRBV7-2; abundance: .; len: 15; CDR3nt: TGTGCCAGCAGCTTAGGCAGGGGCTGGAGTCAGCCCCAGCATTTT; CDR3aa: CASSLGRGWSQPQHF
d_gene: TRBD2; j_gene: TRBJ2-5; v_gene: TRBV5-1; abundance: few; len: 17; CDR3nt: TGTGCCAGCAGCCGGGGGGCTAGCGGGGGTCCCCAAGAGACCCAGTACTTC; CDR3aa: CASSRGASGGPQETQYF
d_gene: TRBD1; j_gene: TRBJ1-1; v_gene: TRBV5-1; abundance: many; len: 14; CDR3nt: TGCGCCAGCAGGTGGGACAGGGGATACGATGAAGCTTTCTTT; CDR3aa: CASRWDRGYDEAFF
d_gene: TRBD2; j_gene: TRBJ2-5; v_gene: TRBV5-1; abundance: few; len: 16; CDR3nt: TGCGCCAGCAGCTTTTCCGGACTAGCGGGCCAAGAGACCCAGTACTTC; CDR3aa: CASSFSGLAGQETQYF
d_gene: .; j_gene: TRBJ1-5; v_gene: TRBV29-1; abundance: once; len: 14; CDR3nt: TGCAGCGTCTCGACAGGACCGAGCAATCAGCCCCAGCATTTT; CDR3aa: CSVSTGPSNQPQHF
d_gene: TRBD2; j_gene: TRBJ2-7; v_gene: TRBV20-1; abundance: .; len: 14; CDR3nt: TGCAGTGCTAGAGGGACTAGCGGGTCCTACAAGCAGTACTTC; CDR3aa: CSARGTSGSYKQYF
d_gene: .; j_gene: TRBJ1-6; v_gene: TRBV7-9; abundance: .; len: 13; CDR3nt: TGTGCCAGCAGCCAACAGGACAATTCACCCCTCCACTTT; CDR3aa: CASSQQDNSPLHF
d_gene: .; j_gene: TRBJ1-6; v_gene: TRBV6-5; abundance: .; len: 17; CDR3nt: TGTGCCATCAGTGGGGACGGGGTTCTTACCCCAAATTCACCCCTCCACTTT; CDR3aa: CAISGDGVLTPNSPLHF
d_gene: TRBD1; j_gene: TRBJ1-5; v_gene: TRBV2; abundance: .; len: 17; CDR3nt: TGTGCCAGCAGTGAACCGGGACAGGGGGTGGGCAATCAGCCCCAGCATTTT; CDR3aa: CASSEPGQGVGNQPQHF
d_gene: .; j_gene: TRBJ2-5; v_gene: TRBV9; abundance: few; len: 15; CDR3nt: TGTGCCAGCAGCGTTTCTGGGACCGCGCGGGAGACCCAGTACTTC; CDR3aa: CASSVSGTARETQYF
d_gene: TRBD2; j_gene: TRBJ2-2; v_gene: TRBV10-2; abundance: .; len: 15; CDR3nt: TGCGCCAGCAGTGACCAGGGAGGGGCGACCGGGGAGCTGTTTTTT; CDR3aa: CASSDQGGATGELFF
d_gene: .; j_gene: TRBJ2-7; v_gene: TRBV10-3; abundance: many; len: 13; CDR3nt: TGTGCCAGTTCCCGGGGGACAAACTACGAGCAGTACTTC; CDR3aa: CASSRGTNYEQYF
d_gene: .; j_gene: TRBJ2-6; v_gene: TRBV2; abundance: .; len: 14; CDR3nt: TGTGCCAGCAGTGAATTGGCAGGGGCCAACGTCCTGACTTTC; CDR3aa: CASSELAGANVLTF
d_gene: .; j_gene: TRBJ1-4; v_gene: TRBV7-9; abundance: many; len: 15; CDR3nt: TGTGCCAGCAGCTTAAACCGGGGGATGAATGAAAAACTGTTTTTT; CDR3aa: CASSLNRGMNEKLFF
d_gene: .; j_gene: TRBJ2-7; v_gene: TRBV25-1; abundance: many; len: 16; CDR3nt: TGTGCCAGCAGTGAACTAGGCAAGGATATGACCTACGAGCAGTACTTC; CDR3aa: CASSELGKDMTYEQYF
d_gene: .; j_gene: TRBJ1-2; v_gene: TRBV7-9; abundance: .; len: 12; CDR3nt: TGTGCCAGCAGCTTACCCCGCGCGGGCTACACCTTC; CDR3aa: CASSLPRAGYTF
d_gene: .; j_gene: TRBJ2-7; v_gene: TRBV29-1; abundance: many; len: 11; CDR3nt: TGCAGCGTTGAAGATCCAGGCGAGCAGTACTTC; CDR3aa: CSVEDPGEQYF
d_gene: TRBD1; j_gene: TRBJ1-5; v_gene: TRBV6-2/TRBV6-3; abundance: few; len: 13; CDR3nt: TGTGCCAGCGAGTCAGGGGGCCAGGAGCCCCAGCATTTT; CDR3aa: CASESGGQEPQHF
d_gene: .; j_gene: TRBJ1-5; v_gene: TRBV7-8; abundance: many; len: 16; CDR3nt: TGTGCCAGCAGCAACAGAGGCGAGCATAGCAATCAGCCCCAGCATTTT; CDR3aa: CASSNRGEHSNQPQHF
d_gene: .; j_gene: TRBJ2-7; v_gene: TRBV29-1; abundance: many; len: 13; CDR3nt: TGCAGCGTTGTAGGGGGGGATCCTTACCAGCAGTACTTC; CDR3aa: CSVVGGDPYQQYF
d_gene: .; j_gene: TRBJ1-5; v_gene: TRBV5-1; abundance: many; len: 13; CDR3nt: TGCGCCAGCAGCTTGGAATCAGGTCAGCCCCAGCATTTT; CDR3aa: CASSLESGQPQHF
d_gene: .; j_gene: TRBJ2-7; v_gene: TRBV7-2; abundance: .; len: 15; CDR3nt: TGTGCCAGCAGTCCTGGGCCTCACCACTCCTACGAGCAGTACTTC; CDR3aa: CASSPGPHHSYEQYF
d_gene: TRBD1; j_gene: TRBJ2-7; v_gene: TRBV2; abundance: many; len: 15; CDR3nt: TGTGCCAGCAGTGAGGTGTTGACAGGGACCTACGAGCAGTACTTC; CDR3aa: CASSEVLTGTYEQYF
d_gene: .; j_gene: TRBJ1-6; v_gene: TRBV11-3; abundance: .; len: 15; CDR3nt: TGTGCCAGCAGCTTCGACATGGCCGGAAATTCACCCCTCCACTTT; CDR3aa: CASSFDMAGNSPLHF
d_gene: .; j_gene: TRBJ1-2; v_gene: TRBV29-1; abundance: .; len: 13; CDR3nt: TGCAGCGTTGAGGGAAGGACAGCCTATGGCTACACCTTC; CDR3aa: CSVEGRTAYGYTF
d_gene: .; j_gene: TRBJ1-2; v_gene: TRBV5-5; abundance: few; len: 15; CDR3nt: TGTGCCAGCAGCTTGGCAGGGGTCGCTAACTATGGCTACACCTTC; CDR3aa: CASSLAGVANYGYTF